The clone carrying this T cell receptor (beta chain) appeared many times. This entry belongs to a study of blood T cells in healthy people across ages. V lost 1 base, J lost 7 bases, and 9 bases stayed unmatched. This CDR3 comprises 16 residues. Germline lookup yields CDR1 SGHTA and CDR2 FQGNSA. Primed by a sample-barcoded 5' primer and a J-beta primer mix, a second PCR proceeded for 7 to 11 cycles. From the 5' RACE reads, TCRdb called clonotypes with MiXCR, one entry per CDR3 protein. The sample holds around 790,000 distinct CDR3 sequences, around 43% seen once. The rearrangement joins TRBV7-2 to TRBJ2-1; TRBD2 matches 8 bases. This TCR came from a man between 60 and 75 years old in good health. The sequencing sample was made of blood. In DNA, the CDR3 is TGTGCCAGCAGCTTAGTCCCCCGGGGGGGGCGTAATGAGCAGTTCTTC. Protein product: CASSLVPRGGRNEQFF.